This TCR beta chain was found in a study of T-cell memory formation after mild COVID-19. Overall study findings and caveats: A second wave expanding day 15 to 37 was CD4+-biased; contracting clones were balanced. Mainly CM and EM harbored the contracting CD4+ clones; mainly EMRA harbored the CD8+ ones.

Notes on this clonotype: Its antigen is currently unknown.

Constant-segment-primed 5'RACE gave TCR alpha and TCR beta cDNA libraries with sample barcodes and UMIs. TCRdb re-called the 5' RACE reads through MiXCR, storing one row per CDR3 protein. The table includes about 560,000 distinct CDR3 sequences, roughly 17% detected once. Input material: PBMCs or a T cell subset sorted from them (not recorded which). This receptor was identified in an adult woman who had mild COVID-19 (a few samples of this study predate the infection). Cell type and time point are not known.

The CDR3 DNA is TGTGCCAGCAGTGGGACTAGGACAGATACGCAGTATTTT. This codes for CASSGTRTDTQYF. The chain is built from TRBV6-5 and TRBJ2-3; TRBD2 agrees at 8 bases. Trimming cost V 5 bases and J 3 bases; bases outside gene matches: 1. The CDR3 extends over 13 amino acids. Germline CDR1 is MNHEY and CDR2 is SVGAGI.